This T cell receptor (beta chain) was sequenced during a study of T-cell reconstitution after alpha-beta-depleted transplantation in children. Germline lookup yields CDR1 SGHRS and CDR2 YFSETQ. CDR3 size: 15 residues. Trimming at V came to 0 bases and at J to 5 bases, leaving 5 bases not matched to a gene. Unique molecular identifiers were used to barcode this TCRbeta library. In TCRdb, the PCR reads were re-called with MiXCR into one record per CDR3 protein. The data show roughly 500,000 distinct CDR3 sequences, 9.5% to 15% seen once. The chain combines TRBV5-1 with TRBJ2-1, with 7 nucleotides matching TRBD1. The starting material was PBMCs from the stem cell graft donor, obtained from the stem cell graft. The receptor was isolated from a human donor who donated a stem cell graft to a child with combined immunodeficiency. CDR3 protein: CASSLEGTANNEQFF. CDR3 sequence (DNA): TGCGCCAGCAGCTTGGAGGGGACAGCGAACAATGAGCAGTTCTTC.